The TCR beta chain described here comes from a study of T cell clonality in common variable immunodeficiency. The CDR3 covers 15 residues. Trimming left V 4 bases short and J 4 bases short, with 16 bases between. Per the germline V gene, CDR1 is WSHSY and CDR2 is SAAADI. Control and CVID samples contributed equal amounts of genomic DNA. Data came from immunoSEQ multiplex PCR; TCRdb stores just in-frame clones and leaves some out. The repertoire has tens of thousands of clones, none seen only once; the ten largest take 1.7%. With regard to this clone: What it binds is unknown. The read stops 3 residues short of the end of the CDR3; the missing end is completed from the germline J gene.

Study-wide points: Common variable immunodeficiency TCR beta sequences reportedly had fewer deletions and N-nucleotide insertions.

Blood samples were heparinized, 5 to 8 ml per donor. The J gene is TRBJ2-5, the V gene TRBV10-2, with D possibly TRBD2 on 5 matching bases. The receptor's source is a person aged 18 to 75 in good health. Material for sequencing was peripheral blood mononuclear cells. The covered CDR3 bases are TGCGCCAGCAGTGCTCGCTTGAAGGCGGGAGAGACC. This sequence encodes CASSARLKAGET. The entire CDR3 protein reads CASSARLKAGETQYF.